This record covers a single TCR beta chain. Its antigen is still unknown. The data belong to a study of cytomegalovirus exposure and HLA in healthy donors. Study-wide findings and caveats: It was likely that a cluster of highly shared sequence variants was a sequencing artifact. Sequencing depth across donors, presence/absence analyses assumed, was roughly uniform. V- and J-gene trimming in TCR beta was tied to a missense DCLRE1C variant by an analysis performed later.

The CDR3 covers 16 residues. V shed 3 bases and J 2 bases; nucleotides not matched to a gene: 8. Germline V gene sequence: CDR1 MGHRA, CDR2 YSYEKL. The study ran its PCR with 60 Vbeta and 13 Jbeta primers. Measured with immunoSEQ multiplex PCR; TCRdb has only the in-frame clones, and not every one. Among roughly 130,000 clones listed, around three quarters were seen once. This rearrangement joins TRBV4-1 to TRBJ2-7; 9 nucleotides match TRBD2. This TCR was sampled from a man aged 25-45 years in good health and CMV-seronegative. The sequenced sample consisted of PBMCs. CDR3 sequence (DNA): TGCGCCAGCAGCCAGGAACTAGCGGGCCAAACCTACGAGCAGTACTTC. It encodes CASSQELAGQTYEQYF.